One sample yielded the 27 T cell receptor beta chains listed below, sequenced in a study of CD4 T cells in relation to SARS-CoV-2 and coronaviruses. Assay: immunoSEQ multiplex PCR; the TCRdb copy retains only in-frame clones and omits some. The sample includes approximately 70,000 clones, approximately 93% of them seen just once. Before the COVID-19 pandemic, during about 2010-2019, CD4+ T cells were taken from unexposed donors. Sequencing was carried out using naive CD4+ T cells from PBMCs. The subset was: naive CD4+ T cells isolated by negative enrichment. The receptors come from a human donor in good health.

This chain's CDR3 is CASSLGLAAPGDEQFF. The DNA of the CDR3 is TGTGCCAGCAGCTTAGGCCTAGCGGCCCCCGGGGATGAGCAGTTCTTC. The chain joins TRBV7-9 to TRBJ2-1, with 7 bases aligning to TRBD2. The germline CDR1 and CDR2 sequences are SEHNR and FQNEAQ (reference sequence). The CDR3 runs to 16 residues. Trimming removed 1 base from V and 8 bases from J; junction bases left unmatched: 11.

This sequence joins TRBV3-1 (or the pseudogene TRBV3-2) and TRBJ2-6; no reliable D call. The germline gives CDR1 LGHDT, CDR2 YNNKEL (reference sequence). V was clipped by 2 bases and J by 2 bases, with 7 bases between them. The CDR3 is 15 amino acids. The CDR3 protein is CASSQQHPGANVLTF. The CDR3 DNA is TGTGCCAGCAGCCAACAGCACCCTGGGGCCAACGTCCTGACTTTC.

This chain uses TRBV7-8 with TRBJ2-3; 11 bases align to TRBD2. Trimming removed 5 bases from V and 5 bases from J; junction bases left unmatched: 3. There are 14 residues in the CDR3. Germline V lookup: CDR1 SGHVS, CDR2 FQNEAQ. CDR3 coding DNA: TGTGCCAGCAGCCGAGGACTAGCGGGAGATACGCAGTATTTT. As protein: CASSRGLAGDTQYF.

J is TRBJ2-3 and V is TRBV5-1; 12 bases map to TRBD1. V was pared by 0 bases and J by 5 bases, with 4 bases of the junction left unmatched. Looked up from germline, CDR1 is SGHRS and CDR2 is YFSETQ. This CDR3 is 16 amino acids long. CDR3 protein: CASSLGGQGAGDTQYF. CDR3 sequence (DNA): TGCGCCAGCAGCTTGGGGGGACAGGGGGCTGGAGATACGCAGTATTTT.

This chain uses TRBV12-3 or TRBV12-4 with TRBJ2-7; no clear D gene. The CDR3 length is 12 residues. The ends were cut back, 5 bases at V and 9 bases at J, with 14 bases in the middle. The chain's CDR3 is CASSTSETVQYF. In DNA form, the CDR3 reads TGTGCCAGCAGTACCTCCGAGACTGTGCAGTACTTC.

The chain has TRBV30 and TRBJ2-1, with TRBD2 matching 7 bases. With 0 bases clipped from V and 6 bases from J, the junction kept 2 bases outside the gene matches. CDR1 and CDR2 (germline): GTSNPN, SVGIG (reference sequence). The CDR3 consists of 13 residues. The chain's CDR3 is CAWSVGLVNEQFF. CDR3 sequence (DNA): TGTGCCTGGAGTGTCGGACTAGTCAATGAGCAGTTCTTC.

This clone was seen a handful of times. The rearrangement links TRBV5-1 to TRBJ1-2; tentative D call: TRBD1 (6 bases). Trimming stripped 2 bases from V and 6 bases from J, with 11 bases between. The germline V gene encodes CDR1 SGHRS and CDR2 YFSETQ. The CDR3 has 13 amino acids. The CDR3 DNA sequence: TGCGCCAGCAGCTTCCGGGGGGCGCATGGCTACACCTTC. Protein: CASSFRGAHGYTF.

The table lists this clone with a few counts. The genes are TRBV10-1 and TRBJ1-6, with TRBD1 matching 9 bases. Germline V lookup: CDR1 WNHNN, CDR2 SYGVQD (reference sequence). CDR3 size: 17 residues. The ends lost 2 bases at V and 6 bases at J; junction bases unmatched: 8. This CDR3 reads CASSEKGDRVRNSPLHF. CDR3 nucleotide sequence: TGCGCCAGCAGTGAGAAAGGGGACAGGGTGCGTAATTCACCCCTCCACTTT.

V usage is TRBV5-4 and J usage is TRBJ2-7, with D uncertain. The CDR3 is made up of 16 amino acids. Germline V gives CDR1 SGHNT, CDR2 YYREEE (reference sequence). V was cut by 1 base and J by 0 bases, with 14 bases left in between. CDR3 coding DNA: TGTGCCAGCAGCTTGTACTTTGGTGCGAGCTCCTACGAGCAGTACTTC. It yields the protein CASSLYFGASSYEQYF.

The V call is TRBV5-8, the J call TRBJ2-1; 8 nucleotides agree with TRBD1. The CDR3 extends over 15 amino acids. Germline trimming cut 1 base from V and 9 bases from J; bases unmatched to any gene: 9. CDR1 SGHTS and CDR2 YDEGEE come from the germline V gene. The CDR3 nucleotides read TGTGCCAGCAGCTTGTTGGGGGGCGGACAGGGTGAGCAGTTCTTC. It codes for CASSLLGGGQGEQFF. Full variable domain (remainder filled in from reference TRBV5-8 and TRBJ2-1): EAGVTQSPTHLIKTRGQQATLRCSPISGHTSVYWYQQALGLGLQFLLWYDEGEERNRGNFPPRFSGRQFPNYSSELNVNALELEDSALYLCASSLLGGGQGEQFFGPGTRLTVL.

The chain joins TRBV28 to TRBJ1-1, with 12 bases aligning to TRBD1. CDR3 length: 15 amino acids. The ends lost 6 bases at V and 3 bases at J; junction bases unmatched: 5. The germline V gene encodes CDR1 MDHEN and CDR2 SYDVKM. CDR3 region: CASRGGQGAHTEAFF. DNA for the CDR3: TGTGCCAGCAGGGGGGGACAGGGGGCTCACACTGAAGCTTTCTTT.

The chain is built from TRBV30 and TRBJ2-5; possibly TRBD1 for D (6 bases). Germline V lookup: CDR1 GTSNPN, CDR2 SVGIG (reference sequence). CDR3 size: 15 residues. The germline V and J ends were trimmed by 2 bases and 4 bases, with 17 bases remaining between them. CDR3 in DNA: TGTGCCTGGAGTTCCCTAACAGGGCGGCGAGAGACCCAGTACTTC. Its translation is CAWSSLTGRRETQYF.

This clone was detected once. The chain's CDR3 is CASSPIQMGGAKNIQYF. Written as DNA, the CDR3 is TGTGCCAGCAGCCCAATTCAGATGGGGGGGGCTAAAAACATTCAGTACTTC. The chain has TRBV5-6 and TRBJ2-4, with D tentatively TRBD2 (7 bases). Trimming took 4 bases from V and 4 from J, leaving 21 bases between them. The CDR3 spans 17 residues. The germline CDR1 and CDR2 sequences are SGHDT and YYEEEE.

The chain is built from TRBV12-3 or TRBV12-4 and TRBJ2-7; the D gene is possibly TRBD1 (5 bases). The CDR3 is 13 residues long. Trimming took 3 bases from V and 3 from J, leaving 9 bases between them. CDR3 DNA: TGTGCCAGCAGTTTTGGCAGGGTCTACGAGCAGTACTTC. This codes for CASSFGRVYEQYF.

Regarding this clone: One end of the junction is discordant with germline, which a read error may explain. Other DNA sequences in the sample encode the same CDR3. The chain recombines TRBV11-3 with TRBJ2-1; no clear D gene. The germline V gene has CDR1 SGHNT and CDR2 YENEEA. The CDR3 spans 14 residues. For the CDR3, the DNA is TGCGCCAGCAGCTTAGCAGGTACCTACAATGAGCAGTTCTTC. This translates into CASSLAGTYNEQFF.

This CDR3 is CASSTIGYNEQFF. As DNA, the CDR3 is TGTGCCAGCAGTACGATAGGTTACAATGAGCAGTTCTTC. The chain has TRBV7-3 and TRBJ2-1; D is unresolved. This CDR3 contains 13 residues. Between the trimmed V and J ends, which lost 6 bases and 4 bases, there was a span of 10 bases. Looked up from germline, CDR1 is SGHTA and CDR2 is FQGTGA.

CDR3 sequence (DNA): TGTGCCAGCAGCCCATGGGGGACAGGGGGGGAGACCCAGTACTTC. This sequence encodes CASSPWGTGGETQYF. This chain connects TRBV7-9 to TRBJ2-5, with 11 bases fitting TRBD1. CDR1 is SEHNR, CDR2 FQNEAQ, per germline (reference sequence). The V segment lost 5 bases and the J segment 5 bases; nucleotides outside the gene matches: 7. CDR3 length: 15 amino acids. The full variable domain, in which reference TRBV7-9 and TRBJ2-5 provide the parts outside the CDR3, is DTGVSQNPRHKITKRGQNVTFRCDPISEHNRLYWYRQTLGQGPEFLTYFQNEAQLEKSRLLSDRFSAERPKGSFSTLEIQRTEQGDSAMYLCASSPWGTGGETQYFGPGTRLLVL.

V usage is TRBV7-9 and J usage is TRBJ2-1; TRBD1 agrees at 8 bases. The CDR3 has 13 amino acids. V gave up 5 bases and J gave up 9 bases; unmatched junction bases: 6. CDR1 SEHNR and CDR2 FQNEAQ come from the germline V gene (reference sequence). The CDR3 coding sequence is TGTGCCAGCAGCGTAACAGGGGGTAGTGAGCAGTTCTTC. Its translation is CASSVTGGSEQFF. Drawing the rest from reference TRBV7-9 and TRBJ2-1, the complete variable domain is DTGVSQNPRHKITKRGQNVTFRCDPISEHNRLYWYRQTLGQGPEFLTYFQNEAQLEKSRLLSDRFSAERPKGSFSTLEIQRTEQGDSAMYLCASSVTGGSEQFFGPGTRLTVL.

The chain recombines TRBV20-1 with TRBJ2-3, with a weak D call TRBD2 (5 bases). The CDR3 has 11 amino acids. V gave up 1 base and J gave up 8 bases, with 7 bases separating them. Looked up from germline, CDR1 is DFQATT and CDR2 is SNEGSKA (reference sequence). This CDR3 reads CSARVEGTQYF. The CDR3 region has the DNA TGCAGTGCTAGAGTAGAGGGTACGCAGTATTTT.

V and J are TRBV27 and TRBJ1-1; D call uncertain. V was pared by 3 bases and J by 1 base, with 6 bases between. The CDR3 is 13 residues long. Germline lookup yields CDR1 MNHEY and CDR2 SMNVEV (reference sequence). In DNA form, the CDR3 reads TGTGCCAGCAGTTTTACGGCGAACACTGAAGCTTTCTTT. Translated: CASSFTANTEAFF.

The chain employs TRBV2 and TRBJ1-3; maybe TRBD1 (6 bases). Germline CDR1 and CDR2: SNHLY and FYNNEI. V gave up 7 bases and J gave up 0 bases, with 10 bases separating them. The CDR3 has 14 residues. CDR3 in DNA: TGTGCCAGCATTGGACAGCACTCTGGAAACACCATATATTTT. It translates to CASIGQHSGNTIYF.

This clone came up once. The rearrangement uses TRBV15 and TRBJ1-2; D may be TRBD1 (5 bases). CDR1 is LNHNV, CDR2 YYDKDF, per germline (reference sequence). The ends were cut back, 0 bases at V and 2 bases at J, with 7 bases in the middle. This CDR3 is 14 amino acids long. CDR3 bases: TGTGCCACCAGCAGAGACAGGGCGAACTATGGCTACACCTTC. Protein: CATSRDRANYGYTF.

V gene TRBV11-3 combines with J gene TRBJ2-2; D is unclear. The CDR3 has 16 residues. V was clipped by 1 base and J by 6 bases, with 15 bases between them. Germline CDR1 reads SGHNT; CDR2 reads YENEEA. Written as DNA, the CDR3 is TGTGCCAGCAGCTTAGTCGCCAGTCCCCTCGCCGGGGAGCTGTTTTTT. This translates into CASSLVASPLAGELFF.

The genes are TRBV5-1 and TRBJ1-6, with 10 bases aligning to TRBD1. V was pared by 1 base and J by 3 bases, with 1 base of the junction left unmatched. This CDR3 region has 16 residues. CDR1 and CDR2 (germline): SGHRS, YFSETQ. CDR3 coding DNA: TGCGCCAGCAGCTTGAGGACAGGGGGCTATAATTCACCCCTCCACTTT. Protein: CASSLRTGGYNSPLHF. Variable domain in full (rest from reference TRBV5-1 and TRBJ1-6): KAGVTQTPRYLIKTRGQQVTLSCSPISGHRSVSWYQQTPGQGLQFLFEYFSETQRNKGNFPGRFSGRQFSNSRSEMNVSTLELGDSALYLCASSLRTGGYNSPLHFGNGTRLTVT.

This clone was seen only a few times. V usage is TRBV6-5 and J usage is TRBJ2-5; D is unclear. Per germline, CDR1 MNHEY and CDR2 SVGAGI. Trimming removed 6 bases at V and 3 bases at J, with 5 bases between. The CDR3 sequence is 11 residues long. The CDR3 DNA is TGTGCCAGCAGGCTTGAAGAGACCCAGTACTTC. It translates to CASRLEETQYF.

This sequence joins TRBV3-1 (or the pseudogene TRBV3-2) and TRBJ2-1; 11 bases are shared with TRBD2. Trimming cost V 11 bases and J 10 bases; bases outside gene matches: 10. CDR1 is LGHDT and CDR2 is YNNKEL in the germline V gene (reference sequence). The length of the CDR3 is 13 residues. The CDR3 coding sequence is TGTGCCTGCATGCTTAGCGGGGGGGGCGAGCAGTTCTTC. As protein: CACMLSGGGEQFF.

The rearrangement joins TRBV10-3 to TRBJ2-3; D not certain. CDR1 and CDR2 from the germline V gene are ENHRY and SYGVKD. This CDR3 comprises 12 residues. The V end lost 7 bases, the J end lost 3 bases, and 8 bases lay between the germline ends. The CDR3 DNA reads TGTGCCATCATGGCGGATACAGATACGCAGTATTTT. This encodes CAIMADTDTQYF.